This TCR beta chain originates from a study of control samples from healthy donors and cancer patients. Repertoires were generated with immunoSEQ multiplex PCR, while TCRdb's copy carries only in-frame clones and drops some. The data contain around 43,000 clones, 80% to 95% of them singletons. Trimming removed 4 bases from V and 8 bases from J, with 15 bases in between. Germline CDR1 reads SGHVS; CDR2 reads FQNEAQ. The CDR3 loop spans 15 amino acids. This receptor was taken from a woman aged 45-59 years in good health. This rearrangement joins TRBV7-8 to TRBJ1-6, with D uncertain. Sequencing was carried out using blood. CDR3 residues: CASSSSRTVDSPLHF. DNA of the CDR3: TGTGCCAGCAGCTCCTCCAGGACGGTCGATTCACCCCTCCACTTT.